Included here is one TCR beta chain sequence, with context. Its target antigen remains unknown. There are no base qualities to consult, and no much larger clone falls within one base. Trimming at the junction amounts to 3 bases on V and 5 bases on J, and the germline ends lie 9 bases apart. Counted from cysteine to phenylalanine, this CDR3 has 13 amino acids. Of the read, only the CDR3 DNA is kept; its 39 bases are in frame from base 1. Per the germline V gene, SNHLY is the CDR1 and FYNNEI is the CDR2. The library was built by means of the immunoSEQ multiplex PCR assay. TCRdb stores this immuneACCESS table with in-frame sequences only. Part of the clones is absent; in the studies checked, under half of the shortfall reflects unresolved V genes, and no reason is known for the rest. The sample includes 65,000 to 95,000 clones, with roughly 94% observed a single time. More than 0.75% of the sample is taken by the ten largest.

The sample comes from a study of T cell changes during pregnancy in multiple sclerosis (dated by TCRdb to the late 2010s). Regarding the research as a whole: The study looked at changes in the T cell repertoire across pregnancy in women with multiple sclerosis.

The TCR originated in a female donor in good health, enrolled as a control in a pregnancy study. Recombination connected TRBV2 to TRBJ2-3; a weak D assignment points to TRBD1 (5 bases agree). The starting material was peripheral blood, obtained in the second trimester of pregnancy. For the CDR3, the sequence is CASSDWGQDTQYF. The DNA sequence follows: TGTGCCAGCAGTGATTGGGGCCAAGATACGCAGTATTTT.